The clone carrying this T cell receptor beta chain was counted a single time. What it recognizes is unknown. Data came from immunoSEQ multiplex PCR; TCRdb stores just in-frame clones and leaves some out. The table lists under 400,000 clones, 93% of them singletons. The time point denotes: blood from clinic visit 5 months post-surgery; TSC patient then seizure free. Surgery cases with the highest brain T cell transcript signatures were chosen for sequencing. This specimen belongs to a study of brain T cells in children with intractable seizures. General study results and limits: Viral specificity was inferred only from CDR3 similarity; HCMV serostatus was unknown.

The receptor was isolated from a boy in the first two years of life with tuberous sclerosis and intractable seizures. The material was peripheral blood, obtained around 5 months after surgery.

The CDR3 bases are TGTGCCAGCAGCTTAGAGAAGGCGAACCACGAGCAGTACTTC. Translated: CASSLEKANHEQYF. The chain links TRBV7-2 to TRBJ2-7; the D is unclear. Between the trimmed V and J ends, which lost 1 base and 5 bases, there was a span of 12 bases. The germline CDR1 and CDR2 sequences are SGHTA and FQGNSA. CDR3 length: 14 residues.